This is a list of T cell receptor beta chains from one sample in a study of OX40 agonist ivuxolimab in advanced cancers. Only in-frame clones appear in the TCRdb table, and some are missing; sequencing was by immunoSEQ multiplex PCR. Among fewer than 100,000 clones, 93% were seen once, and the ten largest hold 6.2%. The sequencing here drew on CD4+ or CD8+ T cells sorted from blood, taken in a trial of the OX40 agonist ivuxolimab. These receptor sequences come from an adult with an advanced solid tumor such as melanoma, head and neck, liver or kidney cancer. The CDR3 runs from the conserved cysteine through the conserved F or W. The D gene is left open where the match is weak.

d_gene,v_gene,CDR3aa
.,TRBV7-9,CASSPPRTTKYEQYF
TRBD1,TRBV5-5,CASSLTRRDREVQYF
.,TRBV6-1,CASSEGSGATGQPQHF
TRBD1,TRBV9,CASSPWTGSGYEQYF
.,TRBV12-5,CASGHQWFDTQYF
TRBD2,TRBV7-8,CASSLAHMTSGAVQETQYF
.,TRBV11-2,CASAGQVTEAFF
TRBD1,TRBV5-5,CASSAGTGDLFF
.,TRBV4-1,CASSLGLSSYNEQFF
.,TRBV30,CAWRTGRSYYGYTF
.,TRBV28,CASSFVQSQDSYEQYF
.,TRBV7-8,CASSLAGTQYF
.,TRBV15,CATSPGGPPYEQYF
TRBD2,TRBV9,CASSVLGRGADTQYF
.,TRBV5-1,CASSPEGSTEAFF
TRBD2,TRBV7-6,CASSLAVGGSGEQYF
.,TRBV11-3,CASSLGAGAEQFF
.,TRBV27,CASSPVTGYGYTF
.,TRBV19,CASGQGTPYEQYF
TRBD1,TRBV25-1,CASTDRAEETQYF
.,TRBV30,CAWSINTNTEAFF
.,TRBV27,CASSIGGNTEAFF